Presented here are 32 T cell receptor beta chains from one specimen sequenced in a study of neurological immune-mediated disorders. TCRdb re-analysed the 5' RACE reads in MiXCR, keeping a single row per CDR3 protein. This repertoire shows under 30,000 distinct CDR3 sequences, 13% found once; its top ten account for 16%. The material sequenced was PBMCs. The receptor source for this set is a middle-aged woman with HTLV-1-associated myelopathy (HAM/TSP).

This clonotype was observed many times. The gene calls are TRBV5-1 and TRBJ2-1, with 11 nucleotides matching TRBD2. This CDR3 is built from 19 residues. With V trimmed by 5 bases and J by 0 bases, 13 bases remained unmatched. CDR1 is SGHRS and CDR2 is YFSETQ in the germline V gene. The CDR3 DNA is TGCGCCAGCAGACTGAGATCGACTAGCGGGGTCAGCTCCTACAATGAGCAGTTCTTC. Amino acids: CASRLRSTSGVSSYNEQFF.

In its sample, this clonotype is medium-sized. This chain links TRBV5-1 with TRBJ2-7; D unclear. Between the trimmed V and J ends, which lost 4 bases and 0 bases, there was a span of 5 bases. The CDR3 loop spans 12 amino acids. Germline V gene sequence: CDR1 SGHRS, CDR2 YFSETQ. Here the CDR3 DNA reads TGCGCCAGCAGCCCTCCCTCCTACGAGCAGTACTTC. It encodes CASSPPSYEQYF.

At least ten counts were recorded for this clonotype. The J gene is TRBJ1-1, the V gene TRBV7-2, with 7 bases identical to TRBD1. The V segment lost 5 bases and the J segment 3 bases; nucleotides outside the gene matches: 3. Germline values: CDR1 SGHTA, CDR2 FQGNSA. The CDR3 loop spans 13 amino acids. In nucleotides, the CDR3 is TGTGCCAGCAGCCAGCAGGGGGACACTGAAGCTTTCTTT. This translates into CASSQQGDTEAFF.

At least ten counts were recorded for this clonotype. The rearrangement joins TRBV7-8 to TRBJ2-3; 7 nucleotides agree with TRBD2. The germline V gene encodes CDR1 SGHVS and CDR2 FQNEAQ. This CDR3 comprises 15 residues. V was pared by 2 bases and J by 6 bases, with 8 bases of the junction left unmatched. CDR3 region: CASSLSGTKGDTQYF. CDR3 sequence (DNA): TGTGCCAGCAGCTTATCCGGGACTAAGGGGGATACGCAGTATTTT.

The CDR3 bases are TGTGCCAGCGGGGGTAGCGGGGCTAGCACAGATACGCAGTATTTT. Its protein is CASGGSGASTDTQYF. The chain is built from TRBV6-5 and TRBJ2-3; 8 nucleotides line up with TRBD2. CDR3 length: 15 amino acids. V trimming: 8 bases; J trimming: 0 bases; junction bases outside the gene matches: 7. The germline V gene encodes CDR1 MNHEY and CDR2 SVGAGI.

The chain joins TRBV5-1 to TRBJ2-2; TRBD1 is a possible D gene (6 bases). V was cut by 2 bases and J by 0 bases, with 14 bases left in between. Germline lookup yields CDR1 SGHRS and CDR2 YFSETQ. CDR3 size: 17 residues. In DNA form, the CDR3 reads TGCGCCAGCAGCTTTGGAGCTGGGGGCCCGAACACCGGGGAGCTGTTTTTT. As protein: CASSFGAGGPNTGELFF.

This clonotype was detected only once. The V call is TRBV6-1, the J call TRBJ2-2; 10 bases fit TRBD1. The CDR3 has 16 residues. The V gene's germline CDR1 is MNHNS and CDR2 SASEGT. V gave up 1 base and J gave up 5 bases; unmatched junction bases: 4. CDR3 sequence: CASSEEPGQGTGELFF. The DNA for the CDR3 is TGTGCCAGCAGTGAAGAACCGGGACAGGGGACCGGGGAGCTGTTTTTT.

The chain combines TRBV5-1 with TRBJ2-3; 7 nucleotides agree with TRBD2. CDR3 length: 15 residues. V lost 3 bases to trimming and J lost 0 bases; unmatched junction nucleotides: 4. Looked up from germline, CDR1 is SGHRS and CDR2 is YFSETQ. The CDR3 region is CASSSDGRSTDTQYF. The CDR3 DNA reads TGCGCCAGCAGCTCGGACGGGAGGAGCACAGATACGCAGTATTTT. The complete variable domain, with remaining parts taken from reference TRBV5-1 and TRBJ2-3, reads KAGVTQTPRYLIKTRGQQVTLSCSPISGHRSVSWYQQTPGQGLQFLFEYFSETQRNKGNFPGRFSGRQFSNSRSEMNVSTLELGDSALYLCASSSDGRSTDTQYFGPGTRLTVL.

In this sample, this clonotype turned up many times. The genes are TRBV20-1 and TRBJ2-1, with 11 bases identical to TRBD1. The CDR3 covers 18 residues. Per the germline V gene, CDR1 is DFQATT and CDR2 is SNEGSKA (reference sequence). The trim removed 6 bases at V and 7 bases at J, leaving 20 bases unmatched. The CDR3 DNA reads as TGCAGTGCGTTTTGGAGCGGACAGGGGGCTTTGGGGTATAATGAGCAGTTCTTC. This sequence encodes CSAFWSGQGALGYNEQFF.

This clonotype was detected many times. The chain carries TRBV7-2 and TRBJ2-7; 9 positions match TRBD2. Germline V gene lookup returns CDR1 SGHTA and CDR2 FQGNSA. This CDR3 is built from 16 residues. J was trimmed by 2 bases and V by 5 bases; bases with no gene match: 10. This CDR3 reads CASSLEGASGTYEQYF. The CDR3 DNA reads as TGTGCCAGCAGCCTGGAGGGGGCTAGCGGGACCTACGAGCAGTACTTC.

V is TRBV6-6 and J is TRBJ2-1; tentatively, D is TRBD1 or TRBD2 (5 bases each). Between the trimmed V and J ends, which lost 6 bases and 8 bases, there was a span of 20 bases. This CDR3 has 15 amino acids. Germline V gives CDR1 MNHNY, CDR2 SVGAGI (reference sequence). The CDR3 reads CASSSRIARGYEQFF. DNA of the CDR3: TGTGCCAGCAGCTCGAGGATAGCGAGGGGTTATGAGCAGTTCTTC.

This clonotype occurred a few times. The chain has TRBV19 and TRBJ1-3; a possible D gene is TRBD1 (6 bases). The CDR3 has 15 amino acids. Trimming cost V 7 bases and J 0 bases, with 13 bases left between them. CDR1 is LNHDA and CDR2 is SQIVND in the germline V gene (reference sequence). CDR3 loop: CASTRDIDSGNTIYF. Written as DNA, the CDR3 is TGTGCCAGTACCAGGGACATTGACTCTGGAAACACCATATATTTT.

The sample holds many counts of this clonotype. The gene calls are TRBV5-1 and TRBJ2-3; 9 positions agree with TRBD1. This CDR3 is 14 amino acids long. The trim removed 4 bases at V and 4 bases at J, leaving 4 bases unmatched. Per the germline V gene, CDR1 is SGHRS and CDR2 is YFSETQ. The CDR3 spells CASSIQGAADTQYF. The CDR3 DNA follows: TGCGCCAGCAGCATACAGGGGGCTGCAGATACGCAGTATTTT. The full variable domain, its missing parts supplied by reference TRBV5-1 and TRBJ2-3, is KAGVTQTPRYLIKTRGQQVTLSCSPISGHRSVSWYQQTPGQGLQFLFEYFSETQRNKGNFPGRFSGRQFSNSRSEMNVSTLELGDSALYLCASSIQGAADTQYFGPGTRLTVL.

This clonotype came up many times. The genes are TRBV10-2 and TRBJ2-7; D is possibly TRBD1 (6 bases). The V end lost 6 bases, the J end lost 3 bases, and 12 bases lay between the germline ends. There are 13 residues in the CDR3. Germline values: CDR1 WSHSY, CDR2 SAAADI. The CDR3 sequence: CASRPGTNYEQYF. DNA for the CDR3: TGCGCCAGCAGGCCCGGGACAAACTACGAGCAGTACTTC.

The table lists this clonotype with many counts. The chain carries TRBV27 and TRBJ2-7, with D hard to call. CDR3 length equals 15 residues. With 1 base removed from V and 3 bases from J, the gap between germline ends came to 13 bases. Germline V gene data show CDR1 as MNHEY and CDR2 as SMNVEV (reference sequence). The CDR3 DNA follows: TGTGCCAGCAGTTTATTCCCTCCCCCGGGCTACGAGCAGTACTTC. It codes for CASSLFPPPGYEQYF.

This clonotype was counted at least ten times. The chain uses TRBV2 and TRBJ1-3; 7 bases are a match to TRBD1. V gave up 6 bases and J gave up 0 bases; unmatched junction bases: 2. CDR3 length: 14 residues. Per the germline V gene, CDR1 is SNHLY and CDR2 is FYNNEI. The chain's CDR3 is CASRNRGSGNTIYF. The CDR3, as DNA: TGTGCCAGCAGGAACAGGGGCTCTGGAAACACCATATATTTT.

This clonotype has at least ten counts. V usage is TRBV20-1 and J usage is TRBJ2-1, with 15 bases lining up with TRBD2. After removal of 6 bases from V and 6 bases from J, the junction contained 15 bases not matched to a gene. Germline loops: CDR1 DFQATT, CDR2 SNEGSKA (reference sequence). The CDR3 is made up of 18 amino acids. DNA for the CDR3: TGCAGTGCCCTACGGCCACGGACTAGCGGGGGGGCCGGCAATGAGCAGTTCTTC. Its protein product is CSALRPRTSGGAGNEQFF.

This clonotype was seen ten or more times. The chain recombines TRBV5-1 with TRBJ1-2; 7 bases match TRBD1. The germline CDR1 and CDR2 sequences are SGHRS and YFSETQ. V dropped 3 bases and J dropped 4; count of bases not matched to a gene: 9. This CDR3 has 15 amino acids. Here the CDR3 DNA reads TGCGCCAGCAGCTCGCTACCAGGGGGGGGCTATGGCTACACCTTC. It yields the protein CASSSLPGGGYGYTF.

This clonotype was seen many times. This chain uses TRBV5-1 with TRBJ1-5; D might be TRBD1 (5 bases). The CDR3 is made up of 15 amino acids. The germline V gene encodes CDR1 SGHRS and CDR2 YFSETQ. With 4 bases removed from V and 8 bases from J, the gap between germline ends came to 19 bases. The CDR3: CASSPGGQGREPQHF. CDR3 coding DNA: TGCGCCAGCAGCCCTGGCGGGCAGGGTCGAGAGCCCCAGCATTTT.

This clonotype came up many times. CDR3 protein: CASSLDDRGNQPQHF. CDR3 in DNA: TGTGCCAGCAGCTTAGACGACAGGGGCAATCAGCCCCAGCATTTT. The chain is built from TRBV7-6 and TRBJ1-5, with TRBD1 identical over 7 bases. The germline CDR1 and CDR2 sequences are SGHVS and FNYEAQ. Trimming at V came to 1 base and at J to 2 bases, leaving 2 bases not matched to a gene. The CDR3 extends over 15 amino acids.

This clonotype appeared many times. The CDR3 nucleotides are TGTGCCAGCAGCTTTAGCGGGGGGGCCGATGAGCAGTTCTTC. As protein: CASSFSGGADEQFF. V gene TRBV9 combines with J gene TRBJ2-1, with 11 bases identical to TRBD2. V lost 4 bases, J lost 8 bases, and 5 bases stayed unmatched. This CDR3 has 14 amino acids. Germline V lookup: CDR1 SGDLS, CDR2 YYNGEE. The variable domain in full, completed from reference TRBV9 and TRBJ2-1, reads DSGVTQTPKHLITATGQRVTLRCSPRSGDLSVYWYQQSLDQGLQFLIQYYNGEERAKGNILERFSAQQFPDLHSELNLSSLELGDSALYFCASSFSGGADEQFFGPGTRLTVL.

This clonotype was detected many times. One junction end does not reproduce the germline sequence, and a read error may be involved. The chain is built from TRBV12-3 or TRBV12-4 and TRBJ1-2; a possible D gene is TRBD1 (5 bases). This CDR3 comprises 15 residues. The CDR3 coding sequence is TGTGCCAGCAGTTTACGCCCGGACATCTCCTATGGCTATACCTTC. Translating it yields CASSLRPDISYGYTF.

This clonotype showed up many times. The chain employs TRBV6-5 and TRBJ1-1; D remains unclear. Germline V CDR1 and CDR2: MNHEY, SVGAGI. The CDR3 sequence is 15 residues long. The V gene lost 0 bases and the J gene lost 3 bases, with 11 bases spanning the gap. DNA for the CDR3: TGTGCCAGCAGTTACTCTCGGACGGAATACACTGAAGCTTTCTTT. Translation: CASSYSRTEYTEAFF.

This clonotype appeared many times. The chain employs TRBV7-9 and TRBJ2-3, with 8 bases that match TRBD1. CDR1 and CDR2 (germline): SEHNR, FQNEAQ (reference sequence). V dropped 8 bases and J dropped 2; count of bases not matched to a gene: 6. The CDR3 spans 14 residues. DNA of the CDR3: TGTGCCAGCGGACAGGGACCCACCACAGATACGCAGTATTTT. Its protein product is CASGQGPTTDTQYF.

Of note for this clonotype: It is unclear where the CDR3 begins or ends on the DNA, so no DNA is shown, and the CDR3 is as TCRdb lists it. This chain links TRBV9 with TRBJ2-3; the D segment call TRBD1 is taken from the table without a DNA check. The CDR3 is 23 amino acids long, termini counted. Germline V gene data show CDR1 as SGDLS and CDR2 as YYNGEE. This chain's CDR3 is CASSFYICSAREGQGTGTDTQYF.

This clonotype was seen at least ten times. The rearrangement links TRBV2 to TRBJ2-1, with 10 nucleotides matching TRBD1. There are 16 residues in the CDR3. Looked up from germline, CDR1 is SNHLY and CDR2 is FYNNEI. After removal of 4 bases from V and 4 bases from J, the junction contained 7 bases not matched to a gene. The CDR3 is CASSGWTGGEYNEQFF. CDR3 nucleotide sequence: TGTGCCAGCAGTGGATGGACAGGGGGGGAATACAATGAGCAGTTCTTC.

V and J are TRBV20-1 and TRBJ2-3, with 9 bases lining up with TRBD2. CDR1 is DFQATT and CDR2 is SNEGSKA in the germline V gene (reference sequence). The V gene end was trimmed by 5 bases and the J gene end by 2 bases; junction bases not matched to a gene: 5. This CDR3 contains 14 residues. DNA for the CDR3: TGCAGTGCTGCTCCTAGCGGGACCACAGATACGCAGTATTTT. The encoded protein is CSAAPSGTTDTQYF.

V gene TRBV9 combines with J gene TRBJ2-1, with TRBD2 matching 8 bases. Trimming at V came to 4 bases and at J to 8 bases, leaving 11 bases not matched to a gene. CDR1 and CDR2 (germline): SGDLS, YYNGEE. The CDR3 has 15 residues. The CDR3 protein is CASSPRGGAIYEQFF. The CDR3 DNA is TGTGCCAGCAGCCCACGGGGGGGGGCTATATATGAGCAGTTCTTC.

Many counts were recorded for this clonotype. V and J are TRBV10-3 and TRBJ1-2; D remains ambiguous. CDR3 length: 14 residues. Germline lookup yields CDR1 ENHRY and CDR2 SYGVKD. The germline V and J ends were trimmed by 6 bases and 2 bases, with 13 bases remaining between them. This chain's CDR3 is CAISEQTGNYGYTF. The CDR3 nucleotides read TGTGCCATCAGCGAACAAACCGGGAACTATGGCTACACCTTC.

The sample holds many counts of this clonotype. CDR3 residues: CASSLTGLSGTARYSNQPQHF. The CDR3 coding sequence is TGTGCCAGCAGCTTAACGGGCTTGTCCGGGACAGCGCGCTATAGCAATCAGCCCCAGCATTTT. The chain carries TRBV7-3 and TRBJ1-5; 7 bases align to TRBD1. Germline values: CDR1 SGHTA, CDR2 FQGTGA. CDR3 length: 21 amino acids. V was clipped by 0 bases and J by 0 bases; unmatched bases: 17.

This clonotype was counted at least ten times. The J gene is TRBJ2-3, the V gene TRBV4-2; 14 bases are a match to TRBD2. The germline CDR1 and CDR2 sequences are LGHNA and YNFKEQ. Trimming removed 1 base from V and 5 bases from J; junction bases left unmatched: 8. The CDR3 contains 18 residues. CDR3 sequence reads: CASSQGTGTSGGGDTQYF. Here the CDR3 DNA reads TGTGCCAGCAGCCAAGGGACCGGGACTAGCGGGGGAGGAGATACGCAGTATTTT.

This clonotype appeared many times. The V and J genes are TRBV4-1 and TRBJ2-4; no reliable D call. Deletions cut 0 bases from V and 8 bases from J, with 8 bases between. This CDR3 spans 13 amino acids. The germline gives CDR1 MGHRA, CDR2 YSYEKL. The CDR3 region has the DNA TGCGCCAGCAGCCAAGATGGCTGGGACATTCAGTACTTC. Protein sequence: CASSQDGWDIQYF.